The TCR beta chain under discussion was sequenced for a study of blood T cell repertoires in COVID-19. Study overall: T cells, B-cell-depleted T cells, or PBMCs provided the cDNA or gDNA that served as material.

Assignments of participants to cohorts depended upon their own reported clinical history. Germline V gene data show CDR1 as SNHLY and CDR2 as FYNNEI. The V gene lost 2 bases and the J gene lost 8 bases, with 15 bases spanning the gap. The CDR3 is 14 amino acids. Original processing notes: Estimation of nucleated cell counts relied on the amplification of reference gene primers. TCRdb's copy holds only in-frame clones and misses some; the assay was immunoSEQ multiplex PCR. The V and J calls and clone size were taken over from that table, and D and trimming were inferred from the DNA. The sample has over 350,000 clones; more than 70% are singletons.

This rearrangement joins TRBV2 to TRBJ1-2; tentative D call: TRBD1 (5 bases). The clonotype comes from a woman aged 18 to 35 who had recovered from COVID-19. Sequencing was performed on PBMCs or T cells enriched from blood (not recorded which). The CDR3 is CASSETTGSTGYTF. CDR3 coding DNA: TGTGCCAGCAGTGAAACAACAGGATCCACGGGCTACACCTTC.